A selection of T cell receptor beta chains follows, all from one sample in a study of blood T cell repertoires in COVID-19. Here immunoSEQ multiplex PCR was the method, and the copy in TCRdb shows in-frame clones only, minus some. This table holds roughly 250,000 clones, around 85% found once. The specimen sequenced was peripheral blood. These receptors were taken from a woman of 80 years or more with acute or convalescent COVID-19. CDR3s include the opening cysteine and the closing phenylalanine or tryptophan. The order of the fields is V gene, J gene, CDR3 protein.

v_call: TRBV2; j_call: TRBJ1-2; cdr3_aa: CASSGDRYYGYTF
v_call: TRBV5-1; j_call: TRBJ1-4; cdr3_aa: CASSTGQVANEKLFF
v_call: TRBV5-1; j_call: TRBJ1-2; cdr3_aa: CASSSGGGYTF
v_call: TRBV15; j_call: TRBJ1-4; cdr3_aa: CATSRAQLNEKLFF
v_call: TRBV7-6; j_call: TRBJ2-3; cdr3_aa: CANQREDTQYF
v_call: TRBV7-2; j_call: TRBJ1-6; cdr3_aa: CASSGRTGPGSPLHF
v_call: TRBV2; j_call: TRBJ1-6; cdr3_aa: CASSVGGGISPLHF
v_call: TRBV5-1; j_call: TRBJ1-6; cdr3_aa: CASSPGQTNNNSPLHF
v_call: TRBV7-9; j_call: TRBJ1-5; cdr3_aa: CASSLLGAGGNQPQHF
v_call: TRBV28; j_call: TRBJ2-7; cdr3_aa: CASSSSWGPSSYEQYF
v_call: TRBV2; j_call: TRBJ1-1; cdr3_aa: CASRPRAGGDTEAFF
v_call: TRBV30; j_call: TRBJ2-7; cdr3_aa: CAWNGQGSPYEQYF
v_call: TRBV12-5; j_call: TRBJ1-3; cdr3_aa: CASGLGTGSGNTIYF
v_call: TRBV4-2; j_call: TRBJ1-1; cdr3_aa: CASSQDGGVKAFF
v_call: TRBV15; j_call: TRBJ2-7; cdr3_aa: CATSAGGQAAYEQYF
v_call: TRBV5-4; j_call: TRBJ1-4; cdr3_aa: CASSLAGQVGEKLFF
v_call: TRBV7-9; j_call: TRBJ2-5; cdr3_aa: CASSYGLAGGIQETQYF
v_call: TRBV28; j_call: TRBJ1-1; cdr3_aa: CASRPQGRGDTEAFF
v_call: TRBV28; j_call: TRBJ1-1; cdr3_aa: CASSSPGREGAFF
v_call: TRBV5-1; j_call: TRBJ1-1; cdr3_aa: CASSLEAQGAGSRAFF
v_call: TRBV2; j_call: TRBJ2-2; cdr3_aa: CASRPDRVGNTGELFF
v_call: TRBV2; j_call: TRBJ1-1; cdr3_aa: CASSEEANTEAFF
v_call: TRBV24-1; j_call: TRBJ2-3; cdr3_aa: CATSAEPGLATDTQYF
v_call: TRBV9; j_call: TRBJ1-1; cdr3_aa: CASSVGAGPNTEAFF
v_call: TRBV7-6; j_call: TRBJ2-2; cdr3_aa: CASSLRGTGELFF
v_call: TRBV5-5; j_call: TRBJ2-2; cdr3_aa: CASSPPGAGELFF
v_call: TRBV19; j_call: TRBJ2-7; cdr3_aa: CASRPAGSPGEQYF
v_call: TRBV23-1; j_call: TRBJ2-5; cdr3_aa: CASSQSWQGGKTQYF